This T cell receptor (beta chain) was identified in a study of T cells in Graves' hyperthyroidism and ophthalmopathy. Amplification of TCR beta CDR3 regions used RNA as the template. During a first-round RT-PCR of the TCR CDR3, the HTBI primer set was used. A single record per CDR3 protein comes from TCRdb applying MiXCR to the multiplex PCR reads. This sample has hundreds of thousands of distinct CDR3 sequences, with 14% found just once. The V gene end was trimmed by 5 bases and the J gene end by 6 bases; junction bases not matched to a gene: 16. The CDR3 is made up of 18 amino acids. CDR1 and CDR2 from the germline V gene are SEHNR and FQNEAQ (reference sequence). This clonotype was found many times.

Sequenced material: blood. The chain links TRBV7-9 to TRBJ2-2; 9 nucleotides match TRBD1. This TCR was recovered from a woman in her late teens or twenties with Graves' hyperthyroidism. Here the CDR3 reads CASSLAIGTGFESGELFF. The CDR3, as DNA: TGTGCCAGCAGCCTTGCTATCGGGACAGGGTTCGAGTCCGGGGAGCTGTTTTTT.